This TCR beta chain is drawn from a study of T-cell memory formation after mild COVID-19. TCRdb reanalysed the 5' RACE reads using MiXCR and keeps one entry per CDR3 protein. This sample has 350,000 to 450,000 distinct CDR3 sequences, with around 27% found just once. This CDR3 spans 15 amino acids. CDR1 and CDR2 (germline): SEHNR, FQNEAQ (reference sequence). Germline trimming cut 0 bases from V and 5 bases from J; bases unmatched to any gene: 4. Sequenced sample: PBMCs or a T cell subset sorted from them (not recorded which). The sequence was collected from an adult woman who had mild COVID-19 (a few samples of this study predate the infection). Cell type and time point are not known. The genes are TRBV7-9 and TRBJ2-3; 8 nucleotides match TRBD1. As DNA, the CDR3 is TGTGCCAGCAGCTTAGCCCTGACAGGGGTAGATACGCAGTATTTT. This gives the protein CASSLALTGVDTQYF.